The 10 T cell receptor beta chains below were found in one sample sequenced in a study of blood T cell repertoires in COVID-19. The repertoire was sequenced with immunoSEQ multiplex PCR; TCRdb's copy has only in-frame clones and lacks some. The profile covers some 520,000 clones, with approximately 89% appearing a single time and 0.7% to 1% taken by the ten largest. The sequenced sample consisted of peripheral blood. Source of these receptors: a man aged 18 to 29 with COVID-19, enrolled during active disease.

This rearrangement joins TRBV5-5 to TRBJ2-1; 9 nucleotides agree with TRBD2. Germline V lookup: CDR1 SGHKS, CDR2 YYEKEE (reference sequence). The CDR3 is 15 residues long. Losses at the gene ends were 1 base for V and 9 bases for J; bases not matched to a gene: 8. The CDR3 sequence: CASSLSGGGAGEQFF. The CDR3 DNA is TGTGCCAGCAGCTTGAGTGGCGGGGGGGCAGGTGAGCAGTTCTTC.

This chain joins TRBV7-9 and TRBJ2-2, with TRBD1 matching 8 bases. This CDR3 spans 15 amino acids. Germline V gene lookup returns CDR1 SEHNR and CDR2 FQNEAQ (reference sequence). J lost 3 bases, V lost 2 bases, and 2 bases had no gene match. For the CDR3, the DNA is TGTGCCAGCAGCTTAACGGACAGGGACACCGGGGAGCTGTTTTTT. Translating it yields CASSLTDRDTGELFF.

The J gene is TRBJ2-5, the V gene TRBV5-1; weak D call: TRBD1 (5 bases). The germline V gene encodes CDR1 SGHRS and CDR2 YFSETQ. V lost 4 bases and J lost 0, with 13 bases in between. This CDR3 comprises 15 residues. The CDR3 bases are TGCGCCAGCAGCGCCAACCAGGGTTACCAAGAGACCCAGTACTTC. Translating it yields CASSANQGYQETQYF.

This clone showed up just once. This rearrangement joins TRBV7-8 to TRBJ1-4; D is undetermined. The germline gives CDR1 SGHVS, CDR2 FQNEAQ. V was clipped by 1 base and J by 4 bases, with 13 bases between them. This CDR3 is built from 16 residues. The CDR3 loop is CASSLETAGLNEKLFF. In nucleotides, the CDR3 is TGTGCCAGCAGCTTAGAAACGGCAGGCCTTAATGAAAAACTGTTTTTT.

The gene calls are TRBV15 and TRBJ1-1; the D gene is possibly TRBD1 (5 bases). V dropped 0 bases and J dropped 5 bases, with 13 bases sitting between them. Per germline, CDR1 LNHNV and CDR2 YYDKDF (reference sequence). This CDR3 is 15 amino acids long. DNA for the CDR3: TGTGCCACCAGCAGAGACAGGGAAAGGGGAACTGAAGCTTTCTTT. Its protein product is CATSRDRERGTEAFF.

V gene TRBV11-2 combines with J gene TRBJ2-1; D is possibly TRBD1 (5 bases). Trimming removed 2 bases at V and 5 bases at J, with 13 bases between. Germline CDR1 is SGHAT and CDR2 is FQNNGV. The CDR3 length is 15 residues. CDR3 in amino acids: CASSLSGRQNNEQFF. In DNA, the CDR3 is TGTGCCAGCAGCTTAAGTGGAAGACAGAACAATGAGCAGTTCTTC.

The chain is built from TRBV6-6 and TRBJ1-6; D is perhaps TRBD1 (6 bases). The V end was cut by 5 bases, the J end by 8 bases, with 22 bases between. The CDR3 runs 17 residues. In germline, CDR1 is MNHNY, CDR2 SVGAGI (reference sequence). The CDR3 coding sequence is TGTGCCAGCAGTCGCGTCAGGGACACACCCCTGCATTCACCCCTCCACTTT. Its protein product is CASSRVRDTPLHSPLHF.

The J gene is TRBJ1-5, the V gene TRBV19; D possibly corresponds to TRBD1 (6 bases). Trimming cost V 5 bases and J 3 bases, with 14 bases left between them. Looked up from germline, CDR1 is LNHDA and CDR2 is SQIVND (reference sequence). This CDR3 spans 15 amino acids. CDR3 DNA sequence: TGTGCCAGTAGTCCGTGGGGGGGGGCCAATCAGCCCCAGCATTTT. This codes for CASSPWGGANQPQHF.

V usage is TRBV5-4 and J usage is TRBJ2-2; no clear D gene. This CDR3 contains 13 residues. The V end lost 0 bases, the J end lost 5 bases, and 5 bases lay between the germline ends. Germline loops: CDR1 SGHNT, CDR2 YYREEE (reference sequence). The CDR3 sequence: CASSLGQTGELFF. The CDR3 DNA is TGTGCCAGCAGCTTGGGACAAACCGGGGAGCTGTTTTTT.

The V call is TRBV18, the J call TRBJ1-3; a weak D match, TRBD1 (6 bases). The germline V and J ends were trimmed by 4 bases and 0 bases, with 16 bases remaining between them. The CDR3 consists of 17 residues. Germline loops: CDR1 KGHSH, CDR2 LQKENI. CDR3 loop: CASSQLTGIASGNTIYF. As DNA, the CDR3 is TGTGCCAGCTCACAACTGACAGGAATCGCCTCTGGAAACACCATATATTTT.